This TCR beta chain was captured by sequencing in a study of T cell responses to AZD1222 COVID-19 vaccine. Germline values: CDR1 WNHNN, CDR2 SYGVQD (reference sequence). This CDR3 is built from 12 residues. Trimming took 2 bases from V and 13 from J, leaving 9 bases between them. Sequenced by immunoSEQ multiplex PCR; TCRdb stores in-frame clones only, minus some. The table lists approximately 150,000 clones, 80% to 90% of them singletons. This clone has a handful of counts. This specimen consisted of peripheral blood, obtained on day 0 of AZD1222 vaccination. The V call is TRBV10-1, the J call TRBJ1-6; D remains ambiguous. The receptor's source is an adult in good health. This CDR3 reads CASSEDRTPLHF. CDR3 DNA sequence: TGCGCCAGCAGTGAGGACCGGACCCCCCTCCACTTT.